This T cell receptor beta chain was obtained from a study of beta chain features in type 1 diabetes. The CDR3 has 15 amino acids. V was pared by 4 bases and J by 1 base, with 14 bases between. Per the germline V gene, CDR1 is SGHRS and CDR2 is YFSETQ. What was sequenced were expressed TCRB transcripts, since all of the isolated RNA had been reverse transcribed. The assay was immunoSEQ multiplex PCR, and TCRdb's table has in-frame clones only and misses some. The data contain nearly 700,000 clones, about an eighth of them singletons. This clone was counted between two and nine times. Its antigen is still unknown. General study findings and limits: TCRB CDR3 length was moderately but significantly reduced in all four CD4+ subsets of Type 1 diabetes patients.

The chain recombines TRBV5-1 with TRBJ1-1; possibly TRBD1 for D (6 bases). The TCR comes from a man aged 18 to 29 with type 1 diabetes. Specimen: naive CD4+ T cells from blood. The CDR3 loop reads CASSVRTDRNTEAFF. The CDR3 DNA reads as TGCGCCAGCAGCGTCAGGACAGACCGGAACACTGAAGCTTTCTTT.